Following are 20 T cell receptor beta chains from one sample sequenced in a study of T cells in Graves' hyperthyroidism and ophthalmopathy. RNA transcripts gave rise to amplified TCR beta CDR3 regions. TCR CDR3 underwent first-round RT-PCR with the HTBI primer set. TCRdb reprocessed the multiplex PCR reads via MiXCR and lists one record per CDR3 protein. The sample lists about 400,000 distinct CDR3 sequences; approximately 15% were seen once. Material: blood. These receptors all come from a woman aged 25-40 years with Graves' hyperthyroidism.

This chain connects TRBV7-8 to TRBJ2-3, with D perhaps matching TRBD2 (6 bases). V was clipped by 3 bases and J by 4 bases, with 20 bases between them. The CDR3 length is 17 residues. Germline V gene sequence: CDR1 SGHVS, CDR2 FQNEAQ. The CDR3 DNA sequence: TGTGCCAGCAGCTTCCAAGCCGGGACGCCGGGGGCAGATACGCAGTATTTT. Its protein is CASSFQAGTPGADTQYF.

The sample holds many counts of this clonotype. The chain carries TRBV7-3 and TRBJ1-1, with no clear D. This CDR3 region has 13 residues. V was clipped by 1 base and J by 6 bases, with 9 bases between them. CDR1 and CDR2 (germline): SGHTA, FQGTGA. The CDR3 here is CASSLSFGSEAFF. The CDR3, as DNA: TGTGCCAGCAGCTTAAGTTTTGGTTCTGAAGCTTTCTTT.

This clonotype came up many times. J is TRBJ2-7 and V is TRBV2; tentatively, D is TRBD1 (6 bases). The CDR3 loop spans 14 amino acids. Trimming stripped 3 bases from V and 3 bases from J, with 12 bases between. Germline V gene sequence: CDR1 SNHLY, CDR2 FYNNEI. The CDR3 DNA sequence: TGTGCCAGCAGTGACGCCAGGGGCTACTACGAGCAGTACTTC. Encoded protein: CASSDARGYYEQYF.

The sample holds many counts of this clonotype. The J gene is TRBJ1-6, the V gene TRBV3-1; D gene ambiguous. The V end lost 1 base, the J end lost 15 bases, and 16 bases lay between the germline ends. This CDR3 contains 14 residues. CDR1 is LGHDT and CDR2 is YNNKEL in the germline V gene (reference sequence). The CDR3 sequence is CASSQGVTVLNLHF. The CDR3 DNA follows: TGTGCCAGCAGCCAAGGAGTCACAGTGCTTAACCTCCACTTT.

This clonotype was seen repeatedly, ten times or more. CDR3 DNA: TGTGCCAGCAGCACAGGGTATATGAACACTGAAGCTTTCTTT. Translation: CASSTGYMNTEAFF. J is TRBJ1-1 and V is TRBV7-8; weak D call: TRBD1 (6 bases). CDR3 length: 14 residues. The germline CDR1 and CDR2 sequences are SGHVS and FQNEAQ. The V gene lost 5 bases and the J gene lost 0 bases, with 10 bases spanning the gap.

J is TRBJ2-3 and V is TRBV9; 10 bases map to TRBD1. J was trimmed by 4 bases and V by 0 bases; bases with no gene match: 8. The CDR3 spans 17 residues. Germline V CDR1 and CDR2: SGDLS, YYNGEE. The CDR3 loop is CASSVGRTGGRADTQYF. CDR3 coding DNA: TGTGCCAGCAGCGTAGGGCGGACAGGGGGAAGGGCAGATACGCAGTATTTT. Full variable domain (missing parts from reference TRBV9 and TRBJ2-3): DSGVTQTPKHLITATGQRVTLRCSPRSGDLSVYWYQQSLDQGLQFLIQYYNGEERAKGNILERFSAQQFPDLHSELNLSSLELGDSALYFCASSVGRTGGRADTQYFGPGTRLTVL.

As concerns this clonotype: The junction departs from the called germline gene at one end, perhaps through a read error. The chain couples TRBV12-3 or TRBV12-4 to TRBJ1-6, with TRBD1 as a possible D gene (6 bases). The length of the CDR3 is 15 residues. The CDR3 DNA is TGTACCAGCAGTCCCGGGGCAGGGGTTACTTCACCCCTCCACTTT. Protein sequence: CTSSPGAGVTSPLHF.

This clonotype was counted many times. The chain joins TRBV2 to TRBJ1-5; D gene ambiguous. The CDR3 totals 14 residues. The ends were cut back, 2 bases at V and 0 bases at J, with 5 bases in the middle. Germline V gives CDR1 SNHLY, CDR2 FYNNEI. The CDR3 reads CASSENLSNQPQHF. The CDR3, as DNA: TGTGCCAGCAGTGAAAATCTTAGCAATCAGCCCCAGCATTTT. Full variable domain (missing parts from reference TRBV2 and TRBJ1-5): EPEVTQTPSHQVTQMGQEVILRCVPISNHLYFYWYRQILGQKVEFLVSFYNNEISEKSEIFDDQFSVERPDGSNFTLKIRSTKLEDSAMYFCASSENLSNQPQHFGDGTRLSIL.

The rearrangement joins TRBV9 to TRBJ1-5; 7 bases match TRBD1. This CDR3 is 14 amino acids long. V lost 2 bases and J lost 3; bases outside the gene matches: 2. Germline CDR1 and CDR2: SGDLS and YYNGEE. As DNA, the CDR3 is TGTGCCAGCAGCGTCGGACAGGCCAATCAGCCCCAGCATTTT. Translation gives CASSVGQANQPQHF.

The chain joins TRBV7-2 to TRBJ1-5; D call uncertain. The ends were cut back, 5 bases at V and 7 bases at J, with 9 bases in the middle. This CDR3 is built from 12 residues. CDR1 SGHTA and CDR2 FQGNSA come from the germline V gene. The CDR3 reads CASSKGTQPQHF. CDR3 coding DNA: TGTGCCAGCAGCAAGGGTACCCAGCCCCAGCATTTT. The full variable domain, completed using reference TRBV7-2 and TRBJ1-5, is GAGVSQSPSNKVTEKGKDVELRCDPISGHTALYWYRQSLGQGLEFLIYFQGNSAPDKSGLPSDRFSAERTGGSVSTLTIQRTQQEDSAVYLCASSKGTQPQHFGDGTRLSIL.

This clonotype was recorded a few times. This may arise from a read error, as a much more abundant clone is one base away. The chain links TRBV20-1 to TRBJ2-7; 7 bases align to TRBD1. CDR3 length equals 13 residues. Looked up from germline, CDR1 is DFQATT and CDR2 is SNEGSKA (reference sequence). For the CDR3, the DNA is TGCAGTGCTCCGGTTCCAGGGGGTTACGGGCAGTACTTC. It is translated as CSAPVPGGYGQYF.

In the case of this clonotype: This CDR3 fails to terminate in the conserved phenylalanine or tryptophan, so it likely reflects a read error. V and J are TRBV5-1 and TRBJ2-3; D is ambiguous. CDR3 size: 14 residues. Looked up from germline, CDR1 is SGHRS and CDR2 is YFSETQ. The V end lost 7 bases, the J end lost 2 bases, and 14 bases lay between the germline ends. CDR3 sequence: CASRTQRFTDTQYC. As DNA, the CDR3 is TGCGCCAGCCGAACCCAGCGATTCACAGATACGCAGTATTGT.

This clonotype occurred many times. The chain combines TRBV2 with TRBJ2-1; D may be TRBD1 (6 bases). Germline lookup yields CDR1 SNHLY and CDR2 FYNNEI. The V and J ends lost 7 bases and 2 bases respectively, with 12 bases between them. The CDR3 sequence is 14 residues long. CDR3 sequence reads: CASTPGQPYNEQFF. CDR3 in DNA: TGTGCCAGCACCCCCGGACAGCCCTACAATGAGCAGTTCTTC. The variable domain in full, with the rest retrieved from reference TRBV2 and TRBJ2-1, is EPEVTQTPSHQVTQMGQEVILRCVPISNHLYFYWYRQILGQKVEFLVSFYNNEISEKSEIFDDQFSVERPDGSNFTLKIRSTKLEDSAMYFCASTPGQPYNEQFFGPGTRLTVL.

In its sample, this clonotype was seen many times. The J gene is TRBJ2-3, the V gene TRBV28; 8 bases map to TRBD2. The CDR3 spans 14 residues. Germline assignment: CDR1 MDHEN and CDR2 SYDVKM. V dropped 7 bases and J dropped 1; count of bases not matched to a gene: 4. CDR3 DNA sequence: TGTGCCAGCACACGAGCGGGAGGCACAGATACGCAGTATTTT. It codes for CASTRAGGTDTQYF.

The chain employs TRBV11-1 and TRBJ2-7, with TRBD2 identical over 11 bases. This CDR3 is built from 16 residues. After removal of 2 bases from V and 4 bases from J, the junction contained 7 bases not matched to a gene. Germline CDR1 is SGHAT and CDR2 is FQDESV (reference sequence). CDR3 bases: TGTGCCAGCAGCTTATCGACCGGGACTAGCGGATACGAGCAGTACTTC. Translation gives CASSLSTGTSGYEQYF.

In regard to this clonotype: A much larger clonotype is one base distant, so this may be a read error. The rearrangement uses TRBV7-6 and TRBJ2-1; no reliable D call. Germline lookup yields CDR1 SGHVS and CDR2 FNYEAQ. This CDR3 spans 15 amino acids. Written as DNA, the CDR3 is TGTGCCGGCAGCTTGACCGGTAGCTCCTACAATGAGCAGTTCTTC. It encodes CAGSLTGSSYNEQFF.

This clonotype was detected ten times or more. This chain joins TRBV28 and TRBJ2-7; D remains unclear. This CDR3 is built from 16 residues. V lost 4 bases, J lost 0 bases, and 16 bases lay in between. Germline lookup yields CDR1 MDHEN and CDR2 SYDVKM. The CDR3 sequence is CASSSPSRTISYEQYF. CDR3 DNA: TGTGCCAGCAGTTCACCCTCTAGAACCATCTCCTACGAGCAGTACTTC. The whole variable domain, filled in from reference TRBV28 and TRBJ2-7, reads DVKVTQSSRYLVKRTGEKVFLECVQDMDHENMFWYRQDPGLGLRLIYFSYDVKMKEKGDIPEGYSVSREKKERFSLILESASTNQTSMYLCASSSPSRTISYEQYFGPGTRLTVT.

This clonotype was observed at least ten times. V is TRBV28 and J is TRBJ2-7; D may be TRBD2 (5 bases). V lost 2 bases, J lost 5 bases, and 13 bases lay in between. Germline CDR1 MDHEN, CDR2 SYDVKM. This CDR3 is 14 amino acids long. The CDR3: CASSLHGKPHEQYF. CDR3 coding DNA: TGTGCCAGCAGTTTACACGGGAAGCCCCACGAGCAGTACTTC. Filled out from reference TRBV28 and TRBJ2-7, the complete variable domain reads DVKVTQSSRYLVKRTGEKVFLECVQDMDHENMFWYRQDPGLGLRLIYFSYDVKMKEKGDIPEGYSVSREKKERFSLILESASTNQTSMYLCASSLHGKPHEQYFGPGTRLTVT.

This clonotype was picked up many times. The J gene is TRBJ2-5, the V gene TRBV11-2, with 7 bases that match TRBD1. Trimming cost V 0 bases and J 4 bases; bases outside gene matches: 5. Germline CDR1 reads SGHAT; CDR2 reads FQNNGV. This CDR3 spans 15 amino acids. The chain's CDR3 is CASSLDRQGTETQYF. The CDR3 DNA sequence: TGTGCCAGCAGCTTAGATAGACAGGGAACAGAGACCCAGTACTTC.

In this sample, this clonotype turned up many times. V gene TRBV3-1 combines with J gene TRBJ1-2; D perhaps matches TRBD1 (5 bases). The CDR3 spans 17 residues. Per the germline V gene, CDR1 is LGHDT and CDR2 is YNNKEL (reference sequence). Between the trimmed V and J ends, which lost 0 bases and 6 bases, there was a span of 20 bases. This CDR3 reads CASSQDVRTRLGDGYTF. In nucleotides, the CDR3 is TGTGCCAGCAGCCAAGATGTTCGGACACGACTAGGGGATGGCTACACCTTC.